The sequence of this TCR beta chain was determined in a study of CD8 T cells in ankylosing spondylitis. TCRdb itself ran the 5' RACE reads through MiXCR, one entry per CDR3 protein. The sample holds a few hundred thousand distinct CDR3 sequences, roughly a sixth seen once. Study findings and constraints: In ankylosing spondylitis blood, a motif of roughly eight highly homologous TCR beta variants appeared characteristic.

Points on this clonotype: Its matching antigen is unknown.

The sequenced material came from blood, either unsorted or a sorted T cell fraction (not recorded which). The origin of this receptor is a male donor with ankylosing spondylitis.

CDR3 region: CSALRDRTSPLHF. CDR3 DNA sequence: TGCAGTGCTCTCCGGGACAGGACCTCACCCCTCCACTTT. The chain employs TRBV20-1 and TRBJ1-6, with 8 bases fitting TRBD1. The CDR3 spans 13 residues. The germline V gene has CDR1 DFQATT and CDR2 SNEGSKA (reference sequence). J gave up 10 bases and V 5 bases, and 7 bases lay outside the gene matches.